The TCR beta chain described here comes from a study of spatial heterogeneity in lung cancer. As for time point: sample taken at primary tumor resection. No cells were sorted before sequencing. The whole RNA sequenced was extracted from tumor, nontumor lung or frozen PBMC. This clonotype came up a few times. V was trimmed by 1 base and J by 3 bases, leaving 6 bases between them. There are 13 residues in the CDR3. Using its own MiXCR run on the 5' RACE reads, TCRdb lists one record per CDR3 protein. Of some 83,000 distinct CDR3 sequences listed, 7% to 9% are singletons. This chain joins TRBV12-3 or TRBV12-4 and TRBJ1-1; D unclear. The origin of this receptor is a male donor with early-stage non-small cell lung cancer. The material was PBMCs, obtained at surgery. The CDR3, as DNA: TGTGCCAGCAGTTTAGACAGCTACACTGAAGCTTTCTTT. Encoded protein: CASSLDSYTEAFF.